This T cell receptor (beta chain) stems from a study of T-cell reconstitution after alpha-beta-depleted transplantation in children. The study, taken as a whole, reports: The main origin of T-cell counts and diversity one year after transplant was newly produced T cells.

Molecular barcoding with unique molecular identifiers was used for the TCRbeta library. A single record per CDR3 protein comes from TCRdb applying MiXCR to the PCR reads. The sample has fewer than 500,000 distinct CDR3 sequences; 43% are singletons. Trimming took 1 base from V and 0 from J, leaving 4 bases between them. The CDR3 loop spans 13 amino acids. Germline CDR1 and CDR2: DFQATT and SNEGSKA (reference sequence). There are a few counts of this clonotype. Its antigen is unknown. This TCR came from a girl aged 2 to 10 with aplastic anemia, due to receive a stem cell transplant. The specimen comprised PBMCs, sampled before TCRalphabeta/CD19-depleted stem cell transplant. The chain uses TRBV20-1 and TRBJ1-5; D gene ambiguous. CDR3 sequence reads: CSARGLSNQPQHF. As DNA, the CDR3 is TGCAGTGCTAGAGGACTTAGCAATCAGCCCCAGCATTTT.